These 2 T cell receptor beta chains originate from one sample sequenced in a study of cytomegalovirus exposure and HLA in healthy donors. PCR employed 60 Vbeta and 13 Jbeta primers. Libraries were prepared by immunoSEQ multiplex PCR; TCRdb keeps only in-frame clonotypes and omits some of them. This sample has around 190,000 clones, with 85% found just once. Sample: PBMCs. Receptors originate from a woman aged 45-60 years in good health and CMV-seronegative.

The chain has TRBV6-1 and TRBJ2-7; 10 nucleotides line up with TRBD1. The CDR3 sequence is 14 residues long. V lost 5 bases and J lost 6; bases outside the gene matches: 7. Germline lookup yields CDR1 MNHNS and CDR2 SASEGT. The CDR3 sequence: CASSFRQGAGEQYF. CDR3 coding DNA: TGTGCCAGCAGTTTTCGACAGGGGGCAGGCGAGCAGTACTTC.

The V and J genes are TRBV6-1 and TRBJ2-7; weak D call: TRBD2 (6 bases). V lost 5 bases and J 0 bases, leaving 14 bases between the germline ends. The germline V gene has CDR1 MNHNS and CDR2 SASEGT. The CDR3 is made up of 15 amino acids. Here the CDR3 reads CASSTLGGPSYEQYF. CDR3 DNA: TGTGCCAGCAGTACTTTGGGAGGTCCCTCCTACGAGCAGTACTTC.